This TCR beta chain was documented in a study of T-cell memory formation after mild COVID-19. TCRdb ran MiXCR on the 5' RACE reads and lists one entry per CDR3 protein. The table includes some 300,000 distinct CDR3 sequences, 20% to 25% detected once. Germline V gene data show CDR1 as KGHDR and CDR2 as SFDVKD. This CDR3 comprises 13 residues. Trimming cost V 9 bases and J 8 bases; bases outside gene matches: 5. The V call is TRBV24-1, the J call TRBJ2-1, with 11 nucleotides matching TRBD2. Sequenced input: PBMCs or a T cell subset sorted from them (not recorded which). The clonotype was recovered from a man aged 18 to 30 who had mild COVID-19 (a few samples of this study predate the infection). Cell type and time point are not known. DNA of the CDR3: TGTGCCACCGGGTTAGCGGGGGGGGATGAGCAGTTCTTC. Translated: CATGLAGGDEQFF.